The sequence of this TCR beta chain was determined in a study of identical twins. Germline V gives CDR1 LNHNV, CDR2 YYDKDF (reference sequence). The CDR3 is 13 residues long. The V and J ends lost 6 bases and 1 base respectively, with 9 bases between them. Study-level findings and limits: Weaker excess sharing between twins was seen in beta out-of-frame sequences.

Unique molecular identifiers were in the cDNA, with template-switch universal primer binding. MiXCR, run by TCRdb on the 5' RACE reads, gives a single entry per CDR3 protein. The sample lists more than 200,000 distinct CDR3 sequences; approximately 9% were seen once. Details on this clonotype: What it binds is unknown.

The chain uses TRBV15 and TRBJ1-1; D is uncertain. The sample consisted of memory (CD45RO+) T cells sorted from blood. The clonotype was recovered from a woman aged 18-29 years in good health. The CDR3 DNA sequence: TGTGCCACCAGTTACCTGCCGAACACTGAAGCTTTCTTT. Protein product: CATSYLPNTEAFF.